These 8 T cell receptor beta chains share one sample of origin, sequenced in a study of T cell repertoires in cytomegalovirus infection. TCRdb used MiXCR to reprocess the reads, holding one entry per CDR3 protein. In the table there are approximately 340,000 distinct CDR3 sequences, almost 30% of which are singletons. Which antigens these TCRs recognize remains unknown. Sample: cultured PBMCs, taken from culture after CMV antigen stimulation. The receptors stem from a human donor in good health (CMV status not recorded). Some clones in this sample may be carry-over from other donors' samples.

CDR3 loop: CASSPRRGGLETQYF. CDR3 DNA: TGTGCCAGCAGCCCACGACGGGGGGGGTTAGAGACCCAGTACTTC. The rearrangement links TRBV11-2 to TRBJ2-5, with 8 bases aligning to TRBD2. Germline-derived CDR1 and CDR2 are SGHAT and FQNNGV. The CDR3 covers 15 residues. The J segment lost 4 bases and the V segment lost 5 bases, leaving 9 bases of the junction unmatched.

This sequence joins TRBV27 and TRBJ2-3; D call uncertain. The CDR3 covers 11 residues. Germline V gene lookup returns CDR1 MNHEY and CDR2 SMNVEV (reference sequence). Trimming cost V 7 bases and J 2 bases, with 4 bases left between them. CDR3 in DNA: TGTGCCAGCAAGTTCACAGATACGCAGTATTTT. Protein sequence: CASKFTDTQYF.

This clonotype was observed a handful of times. V usage is TRBV27 and J usage is TRBJ1-6; no reliable D call. The CDR3 contains 14 residues. V dropped 5 bases and J dropped 5 bases, with 10 bases sitting between them. Per the germline V gene, CDR1 is MNHEY and CDR2 is SMNVEV (reference sequence). The CDR3 loop is CASSRYLDNSPLHF. The CDR3 DNA follows: TGTGCCAGCAGTAGATATCTAGATAATTCACCCCTCCACTTT.

The chain uses TRBV20-1 and TRBJ2-7, with 9 bases aligning to TRBD1. The germline V gene encodes CDR1 DFQATT and CDR2 SNEGSKA (reference sequence). V lost 3 bases, J lost 2 bases, and 5 bases stayed unmatched. The CDR3 is made up of 14 amino acids. The CDR3 spells CSASIGTGTYEQYF. The CDR3 nucleotides are TGCAGTGCTAGCATCGGGACAGGGACCTACGAGCAGTACTTC.

The sample holds a few counts of this clonotype. In nucleotides, the CDR3 is TGTGCCAGCGGCAAGGGAATACAAGAGACCCAGTACTTC. Amino acids: CASGKGIQETQYF. The genes are TRBV12-3 or TRBV12-4 and TRBJ2-5; D unclear. The CDR3 has 13 amino acids. V lost 8 bases and J 2 bases, leaving 12 bases between the germline ends.

The table lists this clonotype with a few counts. The CDR3 loop is CASSLGLGNEQYF. CDR3 in DNA: TGTGCCAGCAGCTTAGGCCTTGGAAACGAGCAGTACTTC. The chain joins TRBV7-3 to TRBJ2-7; D ambiguous. This CDR3 has 13 residues. The germline gives CDR1 SGHTA, CDR2 FQGTGA. V lost 2 bases and J 5 bases, leaving 10 bases between the germline ends. Complete variable domain (other parts from reference TRBV7-3 and TRBJ2-7): GAGVSQTPSNKVTEKGKYVELRCDPISGHTALYWYRQSLGQGPEFLIYFQGTGAADDSGLPNDRFFAVRPEGSVSTLKIQRTERGDSAVYLCASSLGLGNEQYFGPGTRLTVT.

The genes are TRBV12-3 or TRBV12-4 and TRBJ2-2, with a weak D call TRBD1 (5 bases). The CDR3 spans 14 residues. V was clipped by 1 base and J by 5 bases, with 8 bases between them. CDR3 in amino acids: CASSLGSGTGELFF. CDR3 DNA: TGTGCCAGCAGTTTAGGCTCAGGGACCGGGGAGCTGTTTTTT.

This clonotype was detected ten times or more. CDR3 coding DNA: TGTGCCAGCAGCAGCTTAGCGGGAACAGATACGCAGTATTTT. It yields the protein CASSSLAGTDTQYF. The chain has TRBV11-2 and TRBJ2-3; TRBD2 aligns across 8 bases. The junction had 4 bases not matched to a gene; V was cut back by 5 bases and J by 3 bases. Germline V gene sequence: CDR1 SGHAT, CDR2 FQNNGV. The CDR3 contains 14 residues.